This T cell receptor (beta chain) was sequenced during a study of Ad26.COV2.S vaccination and SARS-CoV-2 variants (dated by TCRdb to the early 2020s). About the study as a whole: Vaccine-arm donors were drawn from COV1001, a multicentre, randomized, double-blind, placebo-controlled phase I-IIa trial of Ad26.COV2.S in healthy adults. Ad26.COV2.S was administered intramuscularly at a dose of 5x10^10 or 1x10^11 viral particles, either as one shot or as two shots given 56 days apart. Participants in the trial were split at random into five groups of five each, receiving low-dose or high-dose Ad26.COV2.S once or twice, or else placebo on both occasions. Investigators did not know the trial group allocation while performing experiments and assessing outcomes. TCRbeta repertoire sequencing was used to assess the specificity and breadth of SARS-CoV-2-reactive T cell receptors after Ad26.COV2.S vaccination. The TCR-sequenced set comprised around 30 samples: some 19 Ad26.COV2.S vaccine recipients, 5 placebo recipients and 8 SARS-CoV-2 convalescent individuals.

The study at large found these results: Non-spike TCR breadth was comparable between vaccine and placebo recipients, consistent with the vaccine containing only spike. Ad26.COV2.S recipients had higher spike-specific TCR breadth than placebo recipients (P = 0.0014). The study was not powered for comparison of responses between vaccine doses or regimens. After vaccination, substantial breadth of spike-specific CD8+ and CD4+ T cell responses was reported. It was noted by the authors that total T cell responses may have been underestimated by the TCR breadth and depth analyses.

The immunoSEQ Assay was used to sequence TCRbeta CDR3 regions. After extraction, genomic DNA underwent amplification by bias-controlled multiplex PCR, followed by high-throughput sequencing. The authors' pipeline ran thus. To quantify the absolute abundance of every unique TCRbeta CDR3 region, sequences were collapsed and filtered. T cell fraction was estimated by normalizing TCRbeta template counts to usable DNA, which was measured by amplifying reference genes present in all nucleated cells. Repertoire TCRs were annotated as SARS-CoV-2-specific when V gene, CDR3 amino acid sequence and J gene were exactly matched to a known reactive TCR set. The reference SARS-CoV-2 TCR set came from MIRA and was filtered for enrichment in COVID-19-positive ImmuneCODE repertoires, removing public or cross-reactive TCRs. Using the MIRA antigens, annotated TCRs were further analysed by specific ORF or by position within an ORF. Breadth was defined as annotated unique rearrangements over total unique productive rearrangements; depth was the summed frequency of those rearrangements. TCR breadth was compared between groups using two-sided Wilcoxon rank-sum tests. TCRdb carries this immuneACCESS record with in-frame sequences only. Its versions omit some clonotypes, under half of them owing to an unresolved V gene in the studies checked, with the rest unexplained. That table furnishes V, J and clone size, whereas the DNA furnished D and trimming. The sample data list about 320,000 clones, and about 85% of these were observed just once. Around 2.2% of the sample lies in the top ten.

To note about this clone: There is no known antigen for this receptor. Qualities for individual bases were not recorded, and no much larger clone is one base off.

V is reduced by 5 bases and J by 2 bases, leaving a spacing of 14 bases between them. Per the germline V gene, SGHVS is the CDR1 and FNYEAQ is the CDR2. The cysteine opens and the phenylalanine closes a CDR3 of 15 amino acids. This entry keeps only the CDR3 DNA: 45 bases, framed from base 1. Reading the label with the study, this specimen's treatment or condition is: some 20 received Ad26.COV2.S at low or high dose, single or two shots; 5 received placebo; per-sample allocation not given. For vaccine and placebo recipients, the sequenced repertoires came from samples collected on day 63 after the first injection. Between 29 July and 7 August 2020, Cohort 1b enrolled fewer than 30 adults aged 18-55 years at one site in Boston, USA. As a vaccine, Ad26.COV2.S was a replication-incompetent adenovirus type 26 vector that expressed a prefusion-stabilized SARS-CoV-2 spike protein derived from the original Wuhan strain.

The source was peripheral blood, collected in a trial of Ad26.COV2.S vaccine versus placebo. The sequence was collected from a person between 18 and 65 years old who received the Ad26.COV2.S COVID-19 vaccine or a placebo. The rearranged chain carries TRBV7-6 and TRBJ2-3; no confident D gene assignment can be made. The CDR3 reads CASSTRPRNTDTQYF. The nucleotides read TGTGCCAGCAGCACCCGACCGAGAAACACAGATACGCAGTATTTT.